This T cell receptor beta chain appears in the sequencing data of a study of blood T cell repertoires in COVID-19. Authors' analysis steps: Scientists estimated how many nucleated cells there were by amplifying reference gene primers. Sequenced by immunoSEQ multiplex PCR; TCRdb stores in-frame clones only, minus some. V and J calls plus clone size are reproduced from that table; the DNA served to infer D and trimming. The profile shows 130,000 or so clones, approximately 80% of them singletons. The source material was peripheral blood. The receptor was derived from a human donor in a cohort sampled during active COVID-19.

CDR3 in DNA: TGTGCTAGTGCCGGGGGGAAGACAGCGACAAGCAATGAGCAGTTCTTC. The encoded protein is CASAGGKTATSNEQFF. The rearrangement uses TRBV12-5 and TRBJ2-1; 7 nucleotides align to TRBD2. Germline-derived CDR1 and CDR2 are LGHNT and FRNRAP. The CDR3 loop spans 16 amino acids. Losses at the gene ends were 7 bases for V and 6 bases for J; bases not matched to a gene: 15.